This paragraph covers one TCR beta chain sequence. A universal primer site was added by template switching, and unique molecular identifiers were carried by the cDNA. TCRdb used MiXCR to reprocess the 5' RACE reads, holding one entry per CDR3 protein. The repertoire holds 450,000 or so distinct CDR3 sequences, with 24% as singletons. CDR3 length: 13 amino acids. V shed 5 bases and J 2 bases; nucleotides not matched to a gene: 5. Germline V gene data show CDR1 as DFQATT and CDR2 as SNEGSKA (reference sequence). The sample originates from a study of identical twins. The same sample was also studied in work on T cells expressing NK-cell markers.

The clonotype was recovered from a woman under 30 in good health. Sequenced sample: CD4+ T cells sorted from blood. This sequence joins TRBV20-1 and TRBJ1-1; 7 bases agree with TRBD1. CDR3 DNA sequence: TGCAGTGCTCCGGGGGACAGCAACACTGAAGCTTTCTTT. It encodes CSAPGDSNTEAFF.